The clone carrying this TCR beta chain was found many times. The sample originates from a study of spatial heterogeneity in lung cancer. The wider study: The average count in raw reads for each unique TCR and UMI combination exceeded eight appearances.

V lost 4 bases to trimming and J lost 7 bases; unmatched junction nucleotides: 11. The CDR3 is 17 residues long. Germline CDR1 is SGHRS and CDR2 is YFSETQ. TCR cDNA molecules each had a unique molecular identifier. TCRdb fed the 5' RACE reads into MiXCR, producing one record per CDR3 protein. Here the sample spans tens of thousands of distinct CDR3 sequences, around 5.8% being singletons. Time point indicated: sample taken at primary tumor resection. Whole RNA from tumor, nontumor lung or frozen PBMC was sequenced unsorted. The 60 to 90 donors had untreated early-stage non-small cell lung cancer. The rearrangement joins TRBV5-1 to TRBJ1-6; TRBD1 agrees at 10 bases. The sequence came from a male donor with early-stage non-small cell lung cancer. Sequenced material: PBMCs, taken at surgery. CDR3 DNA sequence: TGCGCCAGCAGCCTTGATTTAGACAGGGGGCCAAATTCACCCCTCCACTTT. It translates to CASSLDLDRGPNSPLHF.